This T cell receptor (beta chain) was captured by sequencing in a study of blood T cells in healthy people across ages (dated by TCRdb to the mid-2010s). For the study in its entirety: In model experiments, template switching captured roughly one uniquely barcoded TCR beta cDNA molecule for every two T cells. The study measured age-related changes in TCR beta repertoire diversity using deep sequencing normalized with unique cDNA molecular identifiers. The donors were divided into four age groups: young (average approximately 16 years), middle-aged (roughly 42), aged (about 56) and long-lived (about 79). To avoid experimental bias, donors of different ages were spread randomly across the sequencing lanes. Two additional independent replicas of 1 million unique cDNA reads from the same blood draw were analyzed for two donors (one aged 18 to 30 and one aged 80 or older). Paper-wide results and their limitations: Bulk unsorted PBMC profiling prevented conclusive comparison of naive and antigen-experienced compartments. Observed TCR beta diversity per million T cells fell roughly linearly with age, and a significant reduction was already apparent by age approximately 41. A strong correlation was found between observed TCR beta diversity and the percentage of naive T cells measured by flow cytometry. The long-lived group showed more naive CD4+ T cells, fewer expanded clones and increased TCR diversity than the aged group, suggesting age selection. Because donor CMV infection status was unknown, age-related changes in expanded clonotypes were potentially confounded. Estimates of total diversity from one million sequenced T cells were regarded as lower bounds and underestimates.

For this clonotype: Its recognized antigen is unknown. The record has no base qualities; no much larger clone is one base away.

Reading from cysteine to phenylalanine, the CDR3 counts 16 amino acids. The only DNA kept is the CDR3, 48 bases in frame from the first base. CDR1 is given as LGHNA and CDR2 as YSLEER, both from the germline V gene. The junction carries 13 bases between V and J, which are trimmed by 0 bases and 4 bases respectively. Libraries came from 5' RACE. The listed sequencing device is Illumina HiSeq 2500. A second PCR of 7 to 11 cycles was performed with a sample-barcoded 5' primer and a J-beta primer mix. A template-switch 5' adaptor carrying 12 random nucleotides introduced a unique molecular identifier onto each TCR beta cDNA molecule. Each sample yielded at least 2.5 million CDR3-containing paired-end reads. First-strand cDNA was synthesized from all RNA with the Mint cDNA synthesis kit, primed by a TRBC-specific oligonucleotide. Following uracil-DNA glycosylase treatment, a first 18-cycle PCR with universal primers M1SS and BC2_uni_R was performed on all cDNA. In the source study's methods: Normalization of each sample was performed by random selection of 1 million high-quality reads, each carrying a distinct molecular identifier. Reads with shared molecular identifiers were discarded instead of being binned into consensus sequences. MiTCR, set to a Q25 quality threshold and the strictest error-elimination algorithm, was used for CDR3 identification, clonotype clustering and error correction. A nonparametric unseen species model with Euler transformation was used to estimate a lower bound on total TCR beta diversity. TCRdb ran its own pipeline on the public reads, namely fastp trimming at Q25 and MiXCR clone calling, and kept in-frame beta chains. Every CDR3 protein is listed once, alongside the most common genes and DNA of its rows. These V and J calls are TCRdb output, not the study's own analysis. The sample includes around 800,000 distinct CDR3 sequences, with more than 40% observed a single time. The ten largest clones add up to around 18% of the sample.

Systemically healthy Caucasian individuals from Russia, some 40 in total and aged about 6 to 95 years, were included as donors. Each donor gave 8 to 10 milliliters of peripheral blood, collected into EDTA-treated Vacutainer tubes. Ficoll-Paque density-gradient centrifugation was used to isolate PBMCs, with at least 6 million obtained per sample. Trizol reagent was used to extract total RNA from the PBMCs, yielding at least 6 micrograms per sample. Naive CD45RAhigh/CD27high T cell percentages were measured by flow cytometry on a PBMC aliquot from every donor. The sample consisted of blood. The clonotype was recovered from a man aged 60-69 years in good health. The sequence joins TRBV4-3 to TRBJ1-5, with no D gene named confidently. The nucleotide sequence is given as TGCGCCAGCAGCCAAGACACGGCGGCAGCGAATCAGCCCCAGCATTTT. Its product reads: CASSQDTAAANQPQHF.